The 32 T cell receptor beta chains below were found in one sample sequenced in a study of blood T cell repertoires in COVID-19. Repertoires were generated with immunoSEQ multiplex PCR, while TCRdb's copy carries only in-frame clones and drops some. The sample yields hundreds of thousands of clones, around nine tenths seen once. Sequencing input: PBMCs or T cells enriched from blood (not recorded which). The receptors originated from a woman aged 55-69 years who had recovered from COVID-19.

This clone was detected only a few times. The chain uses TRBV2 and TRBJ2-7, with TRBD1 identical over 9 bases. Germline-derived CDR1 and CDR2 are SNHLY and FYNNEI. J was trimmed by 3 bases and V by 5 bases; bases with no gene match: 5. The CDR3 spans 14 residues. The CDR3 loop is CASSPGQGYYEQYF. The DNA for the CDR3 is TGTGCCAGCAGTCCGGGACAGGGTTACTACGAGCAGTACTTC.

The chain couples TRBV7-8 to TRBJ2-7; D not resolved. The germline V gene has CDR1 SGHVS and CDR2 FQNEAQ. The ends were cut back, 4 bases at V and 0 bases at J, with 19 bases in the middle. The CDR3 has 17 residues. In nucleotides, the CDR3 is TGTGCCAGCAGCTACGATCGCGGTAGAGACCGCTCCTACGAGCAGTACTTC. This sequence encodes CASSYDRGRDRSYEQYF.

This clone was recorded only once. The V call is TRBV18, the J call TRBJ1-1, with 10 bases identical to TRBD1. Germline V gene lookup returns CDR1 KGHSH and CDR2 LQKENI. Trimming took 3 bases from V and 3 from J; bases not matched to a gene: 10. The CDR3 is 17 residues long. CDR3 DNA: TGTGCCAGCTCACCTATGCGACAGGGGGCGCGGGACACTGAAGCTTTCTTT. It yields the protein CASSPMRQGARDTEAFF.

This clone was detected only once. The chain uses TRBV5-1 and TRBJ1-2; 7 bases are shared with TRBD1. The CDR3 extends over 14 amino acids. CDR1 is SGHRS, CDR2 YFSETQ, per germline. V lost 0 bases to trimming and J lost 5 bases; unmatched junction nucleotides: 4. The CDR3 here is CASSLVTGNYGYTF. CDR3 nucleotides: TGCGCCAGCAGCTTGGTGACAGGGAATTATGGCTACACCTTC.

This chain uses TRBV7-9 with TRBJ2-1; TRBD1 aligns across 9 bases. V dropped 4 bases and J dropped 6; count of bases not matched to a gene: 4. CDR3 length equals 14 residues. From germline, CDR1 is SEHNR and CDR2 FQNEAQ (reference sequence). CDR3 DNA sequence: TGTGCCAGCAGCTATAGACAGGGGGGCAATGAGCAGTTCTTC. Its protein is CASSYRQGGNEQFF.

The CDR3: CASRPPDRGNTEAFF. The CDR3, as DNA: TGTGCCAGCCGACCCCCGGACAGGGGGAACACTGAAGCTTTCTTT. The chain links TRBV27 to TRBJ1-1, with 9 positions matching TRBD1. CDR3 length: 15 amino acids. Looked up from germline, CDR1 is MNHEY and CDR2 is SMNVEV (reference sequence). Trimming at V came to 8 bases and at J to 1 base, leaving 8 bases not matched to a gene.

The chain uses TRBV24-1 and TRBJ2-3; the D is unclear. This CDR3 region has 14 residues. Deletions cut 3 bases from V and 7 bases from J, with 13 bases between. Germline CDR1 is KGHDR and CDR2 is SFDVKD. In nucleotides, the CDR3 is TGTGCCACCAGTGATCCAACTATAGTCCATACGCAGTATTTT. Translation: CATSDPTIVHTQYF.

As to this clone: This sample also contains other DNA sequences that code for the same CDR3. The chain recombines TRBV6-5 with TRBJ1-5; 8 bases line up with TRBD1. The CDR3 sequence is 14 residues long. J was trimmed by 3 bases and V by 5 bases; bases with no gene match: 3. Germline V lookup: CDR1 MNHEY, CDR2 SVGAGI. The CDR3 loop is CASSRQGSNQPQHF. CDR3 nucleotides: TGTGCCAGCAGTCGACAGGGGTCCAATCAGCCCCAGCATTTT.

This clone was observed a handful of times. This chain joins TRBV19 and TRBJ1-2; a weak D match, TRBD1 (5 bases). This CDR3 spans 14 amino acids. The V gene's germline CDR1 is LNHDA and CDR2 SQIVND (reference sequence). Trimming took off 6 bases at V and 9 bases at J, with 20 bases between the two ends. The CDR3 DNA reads TGTGCCAGTAGGGATGGCAGCATCAGGGAAAGCTACACCTTC. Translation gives CASRDGSIRESYTF.

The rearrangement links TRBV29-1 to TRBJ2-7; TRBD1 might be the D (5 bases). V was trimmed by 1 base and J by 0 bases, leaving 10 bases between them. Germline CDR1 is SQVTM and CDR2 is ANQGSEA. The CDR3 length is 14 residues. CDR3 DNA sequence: TGCAGCGTTGAAGCGCTGGACACCTCCTACGAGCAGTACTTC. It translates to CSVEALDTSYEQYF.

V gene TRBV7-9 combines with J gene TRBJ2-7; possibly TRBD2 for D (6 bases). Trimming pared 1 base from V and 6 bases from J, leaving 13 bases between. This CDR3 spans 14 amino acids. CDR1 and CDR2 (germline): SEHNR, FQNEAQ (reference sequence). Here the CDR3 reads CASSLVDWGGEQYF. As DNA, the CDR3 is TGTGCCAGCAGCTTAGTAGATTGGGGAGGCGAGCAGTACTTC. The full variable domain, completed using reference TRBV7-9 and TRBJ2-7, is DTGVSQNPRHKITKRGQNVTFRCDPISEHNRLYWYRQTLGQGPEFLTYFQNEAQLEKSRLLSDRFSAERPKGSFSTLEIQRTEQGDSAMYLCASSLVDWGGEQYFGPGTRLTVT.

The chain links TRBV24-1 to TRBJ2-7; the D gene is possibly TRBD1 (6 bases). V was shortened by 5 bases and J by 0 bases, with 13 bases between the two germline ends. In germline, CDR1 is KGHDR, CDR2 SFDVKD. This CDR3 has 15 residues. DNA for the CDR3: TGTGCCACCAGTGGGTCAGGGGATACCTCCTACGAGCAGTACTTC. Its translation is CATSGSGDTSYEQYF.

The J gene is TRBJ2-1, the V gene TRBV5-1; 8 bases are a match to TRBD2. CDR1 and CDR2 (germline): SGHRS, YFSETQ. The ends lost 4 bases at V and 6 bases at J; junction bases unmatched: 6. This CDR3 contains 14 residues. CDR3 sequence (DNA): TGCGCCAGCAGCCTCGGGGGGGTGGTCAATGAGCAGTTCTTC. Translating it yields CASSLGGVVNEQFF. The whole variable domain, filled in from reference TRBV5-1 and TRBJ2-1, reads KAGVTQTPRYLIKTRGQQVTLSCSPISGHRSVSWYQQTPGQGLQFLFEYFSETQRNKGNFPGRFSGRQFSNSRSEMNVSTLELGDSALYLCASSLGGVVNEQFFGPGTRLTVL.

CDR3 sequence (DNA): TGTGCCAGCAGCCCCACGACAGGGGCGACCTACGAGCAGTACTTC. This sequence encodes CASSPTTGATYEQYF. V and J are TRBV11-2 and TRBJ2-7, with TRBD1 identical over 8 bases. J was trimmed by 2 bases and V by 5 bases; bases with no gene match: 8. CDR3 length: 15 residues. Germline loops: CDR1 SGHAT, CDR2 FQNNGV.

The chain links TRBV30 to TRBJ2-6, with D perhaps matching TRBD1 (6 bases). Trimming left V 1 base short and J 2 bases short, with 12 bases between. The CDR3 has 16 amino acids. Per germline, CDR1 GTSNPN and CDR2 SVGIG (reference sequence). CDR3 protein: CAWSGKQGTGANVLTF. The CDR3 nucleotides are TGTGCCTGGAGTGGAAAACAGGGAACTGGGGCCAACGTCCTGACTTTC.

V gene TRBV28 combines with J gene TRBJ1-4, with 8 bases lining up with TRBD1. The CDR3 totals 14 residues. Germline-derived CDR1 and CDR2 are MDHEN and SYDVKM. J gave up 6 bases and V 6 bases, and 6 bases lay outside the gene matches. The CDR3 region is CASSPTGGHEKLFF. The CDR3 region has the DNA TGTGCCAGCAGCCCCACAGGGGGACATGAAAAACTGTTTTTT.

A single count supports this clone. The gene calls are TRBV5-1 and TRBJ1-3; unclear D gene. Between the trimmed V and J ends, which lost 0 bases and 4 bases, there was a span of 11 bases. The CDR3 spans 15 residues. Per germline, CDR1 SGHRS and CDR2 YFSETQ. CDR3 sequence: CASSLAWAGGNTIYF. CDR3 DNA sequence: TGCGCCAGCAGCTTGGCCTGGGCCGGCGGAAACACCATATATTTT.

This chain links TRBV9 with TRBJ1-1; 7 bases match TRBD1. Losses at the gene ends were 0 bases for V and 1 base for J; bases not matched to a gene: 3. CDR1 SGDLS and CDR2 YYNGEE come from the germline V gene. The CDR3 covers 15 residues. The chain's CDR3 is CASSVDGTANTEAFF. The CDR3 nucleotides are TGTGCCAGCAGCGTAGACGGGACAGCGAACACTGAAGCTTTCTTT.

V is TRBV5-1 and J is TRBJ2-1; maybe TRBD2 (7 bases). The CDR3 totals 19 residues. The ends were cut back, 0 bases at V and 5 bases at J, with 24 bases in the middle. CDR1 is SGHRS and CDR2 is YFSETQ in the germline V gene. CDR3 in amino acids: CASSLDPPVFAGADNEQFF. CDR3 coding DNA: TGCGCCAGCAGCTTGGACCCGCCTGTATTCGCGGGGGCTGACAATGAGCAGTTCTTC.

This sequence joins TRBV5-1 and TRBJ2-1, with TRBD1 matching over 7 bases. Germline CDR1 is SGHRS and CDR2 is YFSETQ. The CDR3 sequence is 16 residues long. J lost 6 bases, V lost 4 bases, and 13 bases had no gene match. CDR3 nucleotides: TGCGCCAGCAGCCAATTACAGGGGATAGGCTCCAATGAGCAGTTCTTC. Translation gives CASSQLQGIGSNEQFF.

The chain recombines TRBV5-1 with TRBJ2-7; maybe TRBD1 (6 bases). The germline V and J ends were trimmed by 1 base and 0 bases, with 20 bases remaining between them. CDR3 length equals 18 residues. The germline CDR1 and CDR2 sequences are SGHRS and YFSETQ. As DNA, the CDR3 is TGCGCCAGCAGCTTGCAGCTTATAGTTGGGACAACCTCCTACGAGCAGTACTTC. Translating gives CASSLQLIVGTTSYEQYF.

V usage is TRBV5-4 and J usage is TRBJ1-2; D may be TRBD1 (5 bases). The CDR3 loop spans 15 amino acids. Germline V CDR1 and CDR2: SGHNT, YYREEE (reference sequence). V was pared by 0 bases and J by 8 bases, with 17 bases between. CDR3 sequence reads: CASSLALRGGEGYTF. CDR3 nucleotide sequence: TGTGCCAGCAGCTTGGCCCTAAGGGGAGGCGAGGGCTACACCTTC.

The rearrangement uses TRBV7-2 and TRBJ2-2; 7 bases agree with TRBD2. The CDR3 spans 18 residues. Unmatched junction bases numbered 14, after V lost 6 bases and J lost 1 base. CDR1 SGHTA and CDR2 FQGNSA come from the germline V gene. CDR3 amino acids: CASRKPFVVAGNTGELFF. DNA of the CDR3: TGTGCCAGCAGGAAACCCTTCGTGGTAGCGGGGAACACCGGGGAGCTGTTTTTT.

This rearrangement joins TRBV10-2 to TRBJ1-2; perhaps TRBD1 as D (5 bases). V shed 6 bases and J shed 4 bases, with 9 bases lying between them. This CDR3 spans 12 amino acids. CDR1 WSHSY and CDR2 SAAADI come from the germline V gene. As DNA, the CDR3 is TGCGCCAGCAGAGAGGGACTCTATGGCTACACCTTC. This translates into CASREGLYGYTF.

The CDR3 region is CASRRENTGELFF. CDR3 nucleotides: TGTGCCAGCAGGAGAGAGAACACCGGGGAGCTGTTTTTT. V usage is TRBV6-5 and J usage is TRBJ2-2; no firm D call. There are 13 residues in the CDR3. The germline V gene has CDR1 MNHEY and CDR2 SVGAGI. V was cut by 6 bases and J by 1 base, with 6 bases left in between.

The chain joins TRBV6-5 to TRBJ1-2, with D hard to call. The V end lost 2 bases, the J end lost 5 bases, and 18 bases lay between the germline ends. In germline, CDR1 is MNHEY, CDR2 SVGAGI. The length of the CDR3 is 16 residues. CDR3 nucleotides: TGTGCCAGCAGTTACGGCCCTCGCGGAGGACCTTATGGCTACACCTTC. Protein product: CASSYGPRGGPYGYTF.

In nucleotides, the CDR3 is TGTGCCATCAGTGACAGGGGGCTGGATACGCAGTATTTT. This encodes CAISDRGLDTQYF. The rearrangement uses TRBV10-3 and TRBJ2-3, with TRBD1 identical over 8 bases. The germline V gene has CDR1 ENHRY and CDR2 SYGVKD. V shed 3 bases, J shed 6 bases, and the junction held 2 bases outside the gene matches. The CDR3 extends over 13 amino acids.

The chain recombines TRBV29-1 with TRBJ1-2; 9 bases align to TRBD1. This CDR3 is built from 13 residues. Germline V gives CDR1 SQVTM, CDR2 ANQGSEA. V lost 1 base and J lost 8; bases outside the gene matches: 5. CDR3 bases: TGCAGCGTTGAAGCCCTCGACAGGGGGGGCTACACCTTC. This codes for CSVEALDRGGYTF.

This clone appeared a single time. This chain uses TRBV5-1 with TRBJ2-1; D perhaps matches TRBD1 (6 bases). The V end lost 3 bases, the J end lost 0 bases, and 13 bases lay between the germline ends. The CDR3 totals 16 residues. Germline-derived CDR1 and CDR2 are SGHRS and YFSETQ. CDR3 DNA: TGCGCCAGCAGCTACCTACAGGGAGCCTCCTACAATGAGCAGTTCTTC. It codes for CASSYLQGASYNEQFF.

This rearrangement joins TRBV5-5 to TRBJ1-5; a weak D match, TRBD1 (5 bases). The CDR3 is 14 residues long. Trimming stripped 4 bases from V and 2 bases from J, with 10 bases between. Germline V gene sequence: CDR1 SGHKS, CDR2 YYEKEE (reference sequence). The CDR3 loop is CASSPGGGNQPQHF. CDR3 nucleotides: TGTGCCAGCAGCCCGGGGGGTGGCAATCAGCCCCAGCATTTT.

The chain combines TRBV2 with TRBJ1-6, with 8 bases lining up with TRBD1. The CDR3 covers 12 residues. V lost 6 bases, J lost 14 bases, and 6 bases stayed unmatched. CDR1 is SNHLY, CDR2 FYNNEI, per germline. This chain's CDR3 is CASRLQGGALHF. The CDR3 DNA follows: TGTGCCAGCAGATTACAGGGGGGTGCCCTCCACTTT.

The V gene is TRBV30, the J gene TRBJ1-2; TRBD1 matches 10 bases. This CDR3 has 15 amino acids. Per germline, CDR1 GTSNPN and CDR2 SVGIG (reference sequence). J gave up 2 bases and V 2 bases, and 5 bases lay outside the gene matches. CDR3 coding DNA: TGTGCCTGGAGTATGACAGGGGGCGCGAACTATGGCTACACCTTC. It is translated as CAWSMTGGANYGYTF.